This T cell receptor (beta chain) is from a study of shared clonotypes between healthy human individuals (dated by TCRdb to between 2020 and 2021). Study-level background: Three men and two women, aged 18 to 49 years, made up the cohort. For each donor, three plates each were used for CD4 naive and CD4 memory, two plates were used for CD8 naive, and one plate was used for CD8 memory. Blood TCR repertoires of about five healthy adults were deeply sequenced to estimate repertoire size and the extent of clonotype sharing between individuals. To increase sequencing depth and limit assay-specific biases, TCR repertoire library preparation and sequencing were carried out by different laboratories using diverse techniques. Per donor, leukapheresis produced somewhere between about 0.8 and 9 billion PBMCs.

Concerning this clone: What antigen it recognizes has not been identified. Per-nucleotide qualities are absent, and no much larger clonotype sits a single base away.

The CDR3, cysteine through phenylalanine, is 13 amino acids long. Here the CDR3 DNA is all that survives: 39 bases in frame from base 1. After removal of 1 base from V and 4 bases from J, the junction retains 1 base not matched to a gene. Taken from the germline V gene, the CDR1 and CDR2 loops are SGHRS and YFSETQ. The donors were healthy, HIV-negative adults who had no recently reported acute infections or vaccinations. Every donor was a Caucasian adult residing in Nashville, Tennessee, USA. Magnetic negative selection was used to enrich CD4+ T cells, after which naive cells were positively selected on CD45RA and the negative fraction became the memory subset. Blood was collected by leukapheresis, and PBMCs were isolated by Ficoll-Histopaque density gradient centrifugation and then cryopreserved in liquid nitrogen vapor phase. Purity and quantity of every magnetically sorted T cell population were checked by analytical flow cytometry. From each sorted fraction, genomic DNA was isolated and quantified by UV absorbance on a Nanodrop 2000c.

TCR CDR3 regions were amplified from genomic DNA by multiplex PCR using the deep immunoSEQ assay. Genomic DNA extracted from each cell subset was distributed evenly over all wells of several immunoSEQ 96-well plates, and each plate served as one replicate. For sorted subsets, each replicate PCR was loaded with approximately 190 ng genomic DNA, equivalent to 25,000 to 30,000 T cell genomes. Purified libraries were quantified with a Qubit 3.0 fluorometer, sized on a Bioanalyzer 2100, and re-quantified with the KAPA Library Quantification kit. Every immunoSEQ 96-well plate was sequenced on a separate single-read 150-cycle Illumina NextSeq 550 flow cell. In the original analysis: Because the immunoSEQ output held only junctional sequences and lacked quality scores, the filtering could not match the filtering applied to full-length reads. To assign V/J genes and CDR3, sequences were annotated using PyIR, a Python wrapper for IgBLAST v1.9, with IMGT germline references. Reads were filtered out if the reads had weak V/J assignments (E-value above 1e-6), no CDR3, stop codons, out-of-frame junctions, or ambiguous translated residues. A V3J clonotype was defined by an identical inferred V gene, J gene, and CDR3 amino acid sequence. To compute the percentage overlap between repertoires, the number of shared unique clonotypes was divided by the size of the smaller repertoire. Richness of each repertoire was evaluated using RTK rarefaction, the Chao1 estimator, and Recon v2.1 estimates of unobserved clonotypes. For all TCRbeta clonotypes obtained by the gDNA method from several donors, generation probabilities were computed with OLGA. In TCRdb, the immuneACCESS table is reduced to in-frame sequences with V and J assigned. These tables do not hold every clone; where another copy was compared, an unresolved V gene accounts for under half, and the others remain unexplained. V, J and clone size were drawn from that table, and D and trimming were deduced from the DNA. In this sample the table shows some 1,100,000 clones, approximately 80% of which occur a single time. The ten largest clones represent 0.5% to 0.6% of the sample.

What the work shows at the level of the full study, not this receptor alone: Based on pairwise subsampling, the degree of clonotype sharing among donors was expected to be affected by sequencing depth. Higher generation probabilities were observed for clonotypes shared by all four sorted-subset donors than for non-shared clonotypes. Across a few donors, about 5% of naive CD4, 3% to 3.5% of naive CD8, about 2% of memory CD4, and around 0.4% of memory CD8 clonotypes were shared. Sampling was restricted to blood, and TCR repertoires in tissue are likely to differ from TCR repertoires in blood. Rarefaction of sorted-subset datasets indicated incomplete sequencing despite the large sequencing depth. Naive subsets generally had larger estimated clonotype richness than memory subsets. The small number of donors limited the genetic and exposure-history diversity represented.

The material sequenced was memory CD4+ T cells from PBMCs. The cell subset or site label, read with the paper, signifies: CD45RA-negative fraction. The receptor was isolated from a young man in good health. Some clones in this sample may be carry-over from other donors' samples. The chain employs TRBV5-1 and TRBJ2-5; 7 nucleotides in the junction match TRBD1. The DNA sequence follows: TGCGCCAGCAGCTTGAACAGGGGAGAGACCCAGTACTTC. Its translation is CASSLNRGETQYF.